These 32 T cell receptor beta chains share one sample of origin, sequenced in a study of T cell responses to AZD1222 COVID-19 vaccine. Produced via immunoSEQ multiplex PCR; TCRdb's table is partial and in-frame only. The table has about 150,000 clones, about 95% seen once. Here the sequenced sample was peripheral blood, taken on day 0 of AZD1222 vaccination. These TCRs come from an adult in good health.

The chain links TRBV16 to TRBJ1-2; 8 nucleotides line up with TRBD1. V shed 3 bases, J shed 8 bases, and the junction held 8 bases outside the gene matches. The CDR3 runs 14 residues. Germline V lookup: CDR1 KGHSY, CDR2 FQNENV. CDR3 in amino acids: CASSQTDRGSGYTF. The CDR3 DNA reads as TGTGCCAGCAGCCAGACTGACAGGGGCAGCGGCTACACCTTC.

CDR3 sequence reads: CASSLAGRGSPLHF. The CDR3 nucleotides are TGCGCCAGCAGCTTGGCAGGGCGCGGGTCACCCCTCCACTTT. The chain is built from TRBV5-1 and TRBJ1-6; D might be TRBD1 (5 bases). The V gene's germline CDR1 is SGHRS and CDR2 YFSETQ. Deletions cut 0 bases from V and 10 bases from J, with 11 bases between. This CDR3 is 14 amino acids long.

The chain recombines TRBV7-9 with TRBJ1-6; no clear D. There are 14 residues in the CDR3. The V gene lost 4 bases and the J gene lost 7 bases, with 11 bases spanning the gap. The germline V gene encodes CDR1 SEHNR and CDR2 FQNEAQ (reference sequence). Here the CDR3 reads CASSSGLGNSPLHF. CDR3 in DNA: TGTGCCAGCAGCTCGGGGTTAGGAAATTCACCCCTCCACTTT.

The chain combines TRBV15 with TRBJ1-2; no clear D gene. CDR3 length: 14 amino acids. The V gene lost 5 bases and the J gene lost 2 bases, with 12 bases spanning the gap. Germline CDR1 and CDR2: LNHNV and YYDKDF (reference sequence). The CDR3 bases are TGTGCCACCAGCCGTTTCGGACCCAACTATGGCTACACCTTC. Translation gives CATSRFGPNYGYTF.

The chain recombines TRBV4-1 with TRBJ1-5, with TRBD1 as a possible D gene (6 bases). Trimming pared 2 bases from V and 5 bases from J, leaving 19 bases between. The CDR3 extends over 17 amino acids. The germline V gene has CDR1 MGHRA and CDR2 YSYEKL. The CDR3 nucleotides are TGCGCCAGCAGCCAATGGGCACAGGGACCCGAGTATCAGCCCCAGCATTTT. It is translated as CASSQWAQGPEYQPQHF.

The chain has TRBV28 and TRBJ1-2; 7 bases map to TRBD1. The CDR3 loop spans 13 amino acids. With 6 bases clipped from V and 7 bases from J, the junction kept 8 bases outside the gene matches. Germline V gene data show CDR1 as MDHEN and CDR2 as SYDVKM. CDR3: CASSGSGGRGYTF. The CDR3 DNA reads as TGTGCCAGCAGCGGTTCAGGGGGACGTGGCTACACCTTC.

CDR3 DNA: TGTGCCAGCAGACGACAGGGAACTGAAAAACTGTTTTTT. Amino acids: CASRRQGTEKLFF. The chain combines TRBV3-1 (or the pseudogene TRBV3-2) with TRBJ1-4; 7 positions agree with TRBD1. Trimming cost V 6 bases and J 7 bases; bases outside gene matches: 5. From germline, CDR1 is LGHDT and CDR2 YNNKEL (reference sequence). The CDR3 length is 13 residues.

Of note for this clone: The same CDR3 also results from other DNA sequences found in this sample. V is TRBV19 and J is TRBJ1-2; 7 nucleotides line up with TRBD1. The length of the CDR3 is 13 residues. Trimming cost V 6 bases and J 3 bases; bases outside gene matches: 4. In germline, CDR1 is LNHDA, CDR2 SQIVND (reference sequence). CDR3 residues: CASRTGSDYGYTF. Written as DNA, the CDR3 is TGTGCCAGTAGGACAGGGTCAGACTATGGCTACACCTTC. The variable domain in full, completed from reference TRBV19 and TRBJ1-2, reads DGGITQSPKYLFRKEGQNVTLSCEQNLNHDAMYWYRQDPGQGLRLIYYSQIVNDFQKGDIAEGYSVSREKKESFPLTVTSAQKNPTAFYLCASRTGSDYGYTFGSGTRLTVV.

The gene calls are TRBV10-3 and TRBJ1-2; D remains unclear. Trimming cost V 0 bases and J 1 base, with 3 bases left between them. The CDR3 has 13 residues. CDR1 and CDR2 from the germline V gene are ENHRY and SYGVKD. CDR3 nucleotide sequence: TGTGCCATCAGTGAGTCCCGTAACTATGGCTACACCTTC. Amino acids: CAISESRNYGYTF.

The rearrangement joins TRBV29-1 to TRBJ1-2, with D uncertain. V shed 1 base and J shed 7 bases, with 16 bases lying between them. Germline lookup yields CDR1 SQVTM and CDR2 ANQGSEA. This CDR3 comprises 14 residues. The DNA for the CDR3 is TGCAGCGTTGAAGTCACGCCAGGAATATCTGGCTACACCTTC. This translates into CSVEVTPGISGYTF.

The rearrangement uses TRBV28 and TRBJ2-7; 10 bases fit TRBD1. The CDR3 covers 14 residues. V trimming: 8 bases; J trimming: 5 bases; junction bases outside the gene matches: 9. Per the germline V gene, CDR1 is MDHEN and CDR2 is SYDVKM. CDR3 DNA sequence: TGTGCCAGCTCGACAGGGGGCGCAACGAACGAGCAGTACGTC. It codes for CASSTGGATNEQYV.

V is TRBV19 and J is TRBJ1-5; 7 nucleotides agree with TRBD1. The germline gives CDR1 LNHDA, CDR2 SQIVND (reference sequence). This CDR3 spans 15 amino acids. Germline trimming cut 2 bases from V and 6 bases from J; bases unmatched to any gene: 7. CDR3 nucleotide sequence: TGTGCCAGTAGTATATATGCTTACAGGGGTCAGCCCCAGCATTTT. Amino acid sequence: CASSIYAYRGQPQHF.

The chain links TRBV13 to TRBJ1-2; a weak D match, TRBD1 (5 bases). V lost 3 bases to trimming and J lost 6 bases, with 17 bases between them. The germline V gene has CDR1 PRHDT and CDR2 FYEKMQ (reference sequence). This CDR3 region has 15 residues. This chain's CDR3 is CASSFTGTLFDGYTF. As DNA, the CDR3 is TGTGCCAGCAGCTTCACCGGGACCTTGTTCGATGGCTACACCTTC.

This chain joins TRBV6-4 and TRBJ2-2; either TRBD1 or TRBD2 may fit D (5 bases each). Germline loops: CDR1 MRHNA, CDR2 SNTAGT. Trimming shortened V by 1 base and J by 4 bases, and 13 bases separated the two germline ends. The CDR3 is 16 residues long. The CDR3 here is CASSDWTSGSTGELFF. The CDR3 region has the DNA TGTGCCAGCAGTGACTGGACCTCAGGGAGCACCGGGGAGCTGTTTTTT.

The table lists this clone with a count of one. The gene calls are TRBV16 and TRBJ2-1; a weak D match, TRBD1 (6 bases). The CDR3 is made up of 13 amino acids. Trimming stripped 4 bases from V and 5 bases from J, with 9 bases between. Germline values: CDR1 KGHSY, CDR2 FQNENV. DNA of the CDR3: TGTGCCAGCAGCCCACAGGGTCACAATGAGCAGTTCTTC. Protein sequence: CASSPQGHNEQFF.

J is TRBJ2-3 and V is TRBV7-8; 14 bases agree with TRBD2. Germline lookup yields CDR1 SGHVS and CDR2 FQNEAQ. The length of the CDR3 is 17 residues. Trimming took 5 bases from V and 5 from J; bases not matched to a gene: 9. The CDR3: CASSPWTSGRRVDTQYF. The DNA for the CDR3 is TGTGCCAGCAGCCCTTGGACTAGCGGGAGGAGGGTAGATACGCAGTATTTT.

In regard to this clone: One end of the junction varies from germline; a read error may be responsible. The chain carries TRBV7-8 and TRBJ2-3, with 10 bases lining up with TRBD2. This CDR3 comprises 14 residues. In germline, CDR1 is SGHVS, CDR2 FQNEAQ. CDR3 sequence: CASSLASSSGGGNF. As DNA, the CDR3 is TGTGCCAGCAGCTTAGCCTCCTCTAGCGGGGGCGGTAATTTT. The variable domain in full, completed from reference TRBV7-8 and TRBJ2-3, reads GAGVSQSPRYKVAKRGQDVALRCDPISGHVSLFWYQQALGQGPEFLTYFQNEAQLDKSGLPSDRFFAERPEGSVSTLKIQRTQQEDSAVYLCASSLASSSGGGNFGPGTRLTVL.

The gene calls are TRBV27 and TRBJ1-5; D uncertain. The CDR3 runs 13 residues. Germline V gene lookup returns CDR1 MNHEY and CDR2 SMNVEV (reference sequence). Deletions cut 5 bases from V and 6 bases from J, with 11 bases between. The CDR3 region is CASSARVAQPQHF. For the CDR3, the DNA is TGTGCCAGCAGTGCGCGGGTGGCTCAGCCCCAGCATTTT.

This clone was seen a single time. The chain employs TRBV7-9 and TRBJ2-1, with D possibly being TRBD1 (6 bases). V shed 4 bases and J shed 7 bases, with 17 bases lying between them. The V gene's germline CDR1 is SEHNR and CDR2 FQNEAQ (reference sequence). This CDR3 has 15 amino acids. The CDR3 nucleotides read TGTGCCAGCAGCTCACGATCAGGGGATGCAAATGAGCAGTTCTTC. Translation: CASSSRSGDANEQFF.

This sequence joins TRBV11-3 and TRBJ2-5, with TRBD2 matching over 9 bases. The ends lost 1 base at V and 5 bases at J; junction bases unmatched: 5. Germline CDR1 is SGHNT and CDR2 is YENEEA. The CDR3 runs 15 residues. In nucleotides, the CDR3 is TGTGCCAGCAGCTTAGGGCTAGCGGGAACCGAGACCCAGTACTTC. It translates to CASSLGLAGTETQYF.

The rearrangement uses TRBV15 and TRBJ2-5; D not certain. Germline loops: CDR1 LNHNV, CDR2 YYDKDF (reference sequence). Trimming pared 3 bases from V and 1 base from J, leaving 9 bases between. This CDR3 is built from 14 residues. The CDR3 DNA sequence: TGTGCCACCAGCAGTCTTGAGGTCCAAGAGACCCAGTACTTC. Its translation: CATSSLEVQETQYF.

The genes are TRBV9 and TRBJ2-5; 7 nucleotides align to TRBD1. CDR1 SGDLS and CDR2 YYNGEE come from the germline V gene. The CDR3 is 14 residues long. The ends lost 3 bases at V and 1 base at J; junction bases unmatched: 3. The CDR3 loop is CASSGPGGQETQYF. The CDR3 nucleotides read TGTGCCAGCAGCGGACCAGGGGGCCAAGAGACCCAGTACTTC.

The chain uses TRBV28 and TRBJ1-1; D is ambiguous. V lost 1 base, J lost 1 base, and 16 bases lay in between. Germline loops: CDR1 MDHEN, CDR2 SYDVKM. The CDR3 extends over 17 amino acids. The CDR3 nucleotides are TGTGCCAGCAGTTTATTAGGGTACACGGAGCGGAACACTGAAGCTTTCTTT. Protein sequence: CASSLLGYTERNTEAFF.

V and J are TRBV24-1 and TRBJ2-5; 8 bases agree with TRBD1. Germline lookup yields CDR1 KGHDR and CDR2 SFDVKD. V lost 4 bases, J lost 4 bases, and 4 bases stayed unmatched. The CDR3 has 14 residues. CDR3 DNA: TGTGCCACCAGTGACCCCGGGACAGGAGAGACCCAGTACTTC. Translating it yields CATSDPGTGETQYF.

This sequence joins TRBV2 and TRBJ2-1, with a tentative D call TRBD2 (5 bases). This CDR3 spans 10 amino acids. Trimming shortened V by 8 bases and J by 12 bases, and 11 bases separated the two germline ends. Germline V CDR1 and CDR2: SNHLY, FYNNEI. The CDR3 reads CASGGGGQFF. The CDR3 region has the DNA TGTGCCAGCGGTGGAGGCGGGCAGTTCTTC.

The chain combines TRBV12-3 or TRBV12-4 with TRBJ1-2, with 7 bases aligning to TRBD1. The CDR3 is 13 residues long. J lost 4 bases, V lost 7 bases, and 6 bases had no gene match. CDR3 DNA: TGTGCCAGCACCTCCAGGGGGGCCTATGGCTACACCTTC. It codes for CASTSRGAYGYTF.

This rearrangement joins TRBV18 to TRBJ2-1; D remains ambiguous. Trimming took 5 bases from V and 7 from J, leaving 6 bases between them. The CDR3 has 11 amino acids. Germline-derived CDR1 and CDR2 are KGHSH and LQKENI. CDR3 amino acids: CASSVGNEQFF. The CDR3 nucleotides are TGTGCCAGCTCAGTGGGTAATGAGCAGTTCTTC.

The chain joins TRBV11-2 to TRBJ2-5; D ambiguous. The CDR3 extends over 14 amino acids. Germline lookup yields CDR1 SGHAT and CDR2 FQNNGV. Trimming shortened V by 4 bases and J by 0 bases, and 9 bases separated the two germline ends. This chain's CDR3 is CASSSNSYQETQYF. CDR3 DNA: TGTGCCAGCAGCTCCAATTCGTACCAAGAGACCCAGTACTTC.

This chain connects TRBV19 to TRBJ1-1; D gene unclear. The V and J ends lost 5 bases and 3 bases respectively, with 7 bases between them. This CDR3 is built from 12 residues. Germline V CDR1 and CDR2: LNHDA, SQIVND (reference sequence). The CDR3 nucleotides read TGTGCCAGTAGTGAAAGGCACACTGAAGCTTTCTTT. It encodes CASSERHTEAFF.

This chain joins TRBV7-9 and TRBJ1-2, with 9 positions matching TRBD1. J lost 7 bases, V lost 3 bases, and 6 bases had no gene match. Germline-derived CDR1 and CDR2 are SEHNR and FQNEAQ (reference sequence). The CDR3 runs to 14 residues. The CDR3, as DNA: TGTGCCAGCAGCTTTACGGGACAGGGTAGTGGCTACACCTTC. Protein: CASSFTGQGSGYTF.

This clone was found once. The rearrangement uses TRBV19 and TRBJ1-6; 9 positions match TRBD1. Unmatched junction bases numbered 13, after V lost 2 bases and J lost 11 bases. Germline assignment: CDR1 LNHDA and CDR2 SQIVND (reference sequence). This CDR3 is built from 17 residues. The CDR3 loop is CASSIIGTGRNVPPLHF. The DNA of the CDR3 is TGTGCCAGTAGTATAATTGGGACAGGGCGTAATGTTCCACCCCTCCACTTT.

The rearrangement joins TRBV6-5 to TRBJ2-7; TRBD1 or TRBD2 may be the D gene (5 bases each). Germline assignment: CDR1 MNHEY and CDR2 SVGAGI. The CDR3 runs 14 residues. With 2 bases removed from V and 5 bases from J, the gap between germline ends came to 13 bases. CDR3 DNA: TGTGCCAGCAGTTACGAAGGGACCCCCCACGAGCAGTACGTC. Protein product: CASSYEGTPHEQYV.